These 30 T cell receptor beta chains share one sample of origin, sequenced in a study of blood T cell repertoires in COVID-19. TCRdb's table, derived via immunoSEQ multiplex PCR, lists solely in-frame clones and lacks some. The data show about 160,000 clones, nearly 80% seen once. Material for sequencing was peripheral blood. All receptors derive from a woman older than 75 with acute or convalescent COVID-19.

CDR3 sequence (DNA): TGTGCCAGCAGTCCTCGACAGGGAAGGGCCTATGGCTACACCTTC. Translation gives CASSPRQGRAYGYTF. The chain combines TRBV6-6 with TRBJ1-2; 7 positions agree with TRBD1. Per germline, CDR1 MNHNY and CDR2 SVGAGI (reference sequence). The V gene end was trimmed by 5 bases and the J gene end by 4 bases; junction bases not matched to a gene: 10. The CDR3 contains 15 residues.

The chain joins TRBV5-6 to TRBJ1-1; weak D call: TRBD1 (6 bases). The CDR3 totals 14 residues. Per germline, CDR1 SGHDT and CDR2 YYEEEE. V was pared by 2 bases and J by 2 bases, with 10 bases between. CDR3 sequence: CASSFRGYNTEAFF. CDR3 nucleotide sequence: TGTGCCAGCAGCTTCAGGGGTTATAACACTGAAGCTTTCTTT.

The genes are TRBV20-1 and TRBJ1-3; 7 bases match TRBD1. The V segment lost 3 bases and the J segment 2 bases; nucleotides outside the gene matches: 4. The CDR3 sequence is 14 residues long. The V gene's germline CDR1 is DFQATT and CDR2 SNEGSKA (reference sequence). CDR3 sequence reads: CSASTGAAGNTIYF. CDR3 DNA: TGCAGTGCTAGTACAGGGGCGGCTGGAAACACCATATATTTT.

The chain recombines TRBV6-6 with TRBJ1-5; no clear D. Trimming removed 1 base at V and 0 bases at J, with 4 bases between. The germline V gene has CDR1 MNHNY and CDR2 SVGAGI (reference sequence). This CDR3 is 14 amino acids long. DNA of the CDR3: TGTGCCAGCAGTTACTTATTTAGCAATCAGCCCCAGCATTTT. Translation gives CASSYLFSNQPQHF.

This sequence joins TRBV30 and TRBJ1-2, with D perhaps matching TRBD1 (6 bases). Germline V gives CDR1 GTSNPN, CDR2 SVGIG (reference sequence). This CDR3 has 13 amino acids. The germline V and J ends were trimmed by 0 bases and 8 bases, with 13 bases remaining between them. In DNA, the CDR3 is TGTGCCTGGAGTGTATCCGCCCAGGGGGGCTACACCTTC. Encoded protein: CAWSVSAQGGYTF.

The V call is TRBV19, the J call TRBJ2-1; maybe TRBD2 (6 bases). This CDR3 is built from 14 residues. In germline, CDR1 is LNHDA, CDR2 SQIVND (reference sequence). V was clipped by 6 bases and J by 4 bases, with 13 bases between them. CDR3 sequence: CASRTSLLYNEQFF. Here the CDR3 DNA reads TGTGCCAGTAGGACTAGTCTCTTATACAATGAGCAGTTCTTC.

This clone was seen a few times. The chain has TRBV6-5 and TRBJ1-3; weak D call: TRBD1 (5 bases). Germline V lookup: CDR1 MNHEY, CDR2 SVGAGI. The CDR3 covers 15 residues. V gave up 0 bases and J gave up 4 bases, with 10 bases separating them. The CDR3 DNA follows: TGTGCCAGCAGTTACTCGACAGTTGGAGGAAACACCATATATTTT. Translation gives CASSYSTVGGNTIYF.

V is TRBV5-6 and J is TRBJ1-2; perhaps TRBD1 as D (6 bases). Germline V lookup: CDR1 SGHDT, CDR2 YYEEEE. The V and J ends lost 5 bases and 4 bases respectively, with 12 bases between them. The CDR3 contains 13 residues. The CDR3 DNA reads TGTGCCAGCAGGTCACAGGGAAGCTATGGCTACACCTTC. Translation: CASRSQGSYGYTF.

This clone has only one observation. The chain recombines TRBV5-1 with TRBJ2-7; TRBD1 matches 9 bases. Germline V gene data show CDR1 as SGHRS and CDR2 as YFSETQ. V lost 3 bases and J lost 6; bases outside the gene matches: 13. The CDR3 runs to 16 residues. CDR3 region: CASSSRWGQGPREQYF. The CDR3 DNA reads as TGCGCCAGCAGCTCACGTTGGGGACAGGGCCCGCGCGAGCAGTACTTC. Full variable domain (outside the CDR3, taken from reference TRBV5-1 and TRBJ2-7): KAGVTQTPRYLIKTRGQQVTLSCSPISGHRSVSWYQQTPGQGLQFLFEYFSETQRNKGNFPGRFSGRQFSNSRSEMNVSTLELGDSALYLCASSSRWGQGPREQYFGPGTRLTVT.

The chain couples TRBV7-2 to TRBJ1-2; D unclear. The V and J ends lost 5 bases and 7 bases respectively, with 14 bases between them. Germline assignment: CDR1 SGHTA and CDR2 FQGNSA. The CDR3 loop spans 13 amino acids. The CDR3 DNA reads TGTGCCAGCAGCCCCATGTCCGAGGGTGGCTACACCTTC. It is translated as CASSPMSEGGYTF.

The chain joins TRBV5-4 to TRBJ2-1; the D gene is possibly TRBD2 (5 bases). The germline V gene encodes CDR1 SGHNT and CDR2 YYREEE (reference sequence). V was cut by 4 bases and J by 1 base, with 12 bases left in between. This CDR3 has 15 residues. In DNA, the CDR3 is TGTGCCAGCAGCCAGACTCGGGATTCCTACAATGAGCAGTTCTTC. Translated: CASSQTRDSYNEQFF. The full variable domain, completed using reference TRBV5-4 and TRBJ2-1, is ETGVTQSPTHLIKTRGQQVTLRCSSQSGHNTVSWYQQALGQGPQFIFQYYREEENGRGNFPPRFSGLQFPNYSSELNVNALELDDSALYLCASSQTRDSYNEQFFGPGTRLTVL.

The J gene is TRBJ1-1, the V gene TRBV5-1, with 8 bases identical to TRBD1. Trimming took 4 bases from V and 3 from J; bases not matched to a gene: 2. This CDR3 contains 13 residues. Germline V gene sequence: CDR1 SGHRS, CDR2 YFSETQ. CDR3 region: CASSKQGDTEAFF. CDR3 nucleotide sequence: TGCGCCAGCAGCAAACAGGGGGACACTGAAGCTTTCTTT.

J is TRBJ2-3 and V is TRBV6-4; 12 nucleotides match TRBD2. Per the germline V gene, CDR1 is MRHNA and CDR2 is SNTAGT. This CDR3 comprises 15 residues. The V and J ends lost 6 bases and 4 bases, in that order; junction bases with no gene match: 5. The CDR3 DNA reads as TGTGCCAGCAGACCTAGCGGGGGGGTCCCAGATACGCAGTATTTT. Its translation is CASRPSGGVPDTQYF.

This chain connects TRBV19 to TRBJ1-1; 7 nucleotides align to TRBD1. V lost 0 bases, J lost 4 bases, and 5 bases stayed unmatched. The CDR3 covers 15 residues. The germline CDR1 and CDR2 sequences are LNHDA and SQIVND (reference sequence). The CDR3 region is CASSIETGRGTEAFF. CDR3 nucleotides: TGTGCCAGTAGTATAGAGACAGGGAGAGGCACTGAAGCTTTCTTT. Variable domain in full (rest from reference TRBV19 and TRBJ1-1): DGGITQSPKYLFRKEGQNVTLSCEQNLNHDAMYWYRQDPGQGLRLIYYSQIVNDFQKGDIAEGYSVSREKKESFPLTVTSAQKNPTAFYLCASSIETGRGTEAFFGQGTRLTVV.

The CDR3, as DNA: TGTGCCAGTAGTATAGCAGGGTACGAGCAGTACTTC. The encoded protein is CASSIAGYEQYF. The rearrangement uses TRBV19 and TRBJ2-7, with TRBD1 as a possible D gene (5 bases). Germline V gene data show CDR1 as LNHDA and CDR2 as SQIVND (reference sequence). This CDR3 comprises 12 residues. V lost 1 base and J 4 bases, leaving 5 bases between the germline ends.

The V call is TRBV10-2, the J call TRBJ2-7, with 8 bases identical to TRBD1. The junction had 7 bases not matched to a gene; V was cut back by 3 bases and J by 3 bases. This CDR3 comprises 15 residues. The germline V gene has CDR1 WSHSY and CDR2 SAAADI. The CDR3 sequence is CASSDPGGSSYEQYF. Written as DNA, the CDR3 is TGCGCCAGCAGTGATCCAGGGGGCTCGAGCTACGAGCAGTACTTC.

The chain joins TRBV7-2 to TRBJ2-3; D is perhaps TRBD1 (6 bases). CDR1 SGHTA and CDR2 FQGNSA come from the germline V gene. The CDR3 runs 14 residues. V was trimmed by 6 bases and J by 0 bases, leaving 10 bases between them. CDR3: CASRVTGSTDTQYF. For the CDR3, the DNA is TGTGCCAGCAGAGTTACAGGGAGCACAGATACGCAGTATTTT.

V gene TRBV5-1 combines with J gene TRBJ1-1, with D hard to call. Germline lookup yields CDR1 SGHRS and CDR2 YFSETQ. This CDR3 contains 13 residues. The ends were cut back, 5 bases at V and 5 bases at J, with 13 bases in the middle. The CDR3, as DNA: TGCGCCAGCAGATCGGGGATAACAACTGAAGCTTTCTTT. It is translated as CASRSGITTEAFF.

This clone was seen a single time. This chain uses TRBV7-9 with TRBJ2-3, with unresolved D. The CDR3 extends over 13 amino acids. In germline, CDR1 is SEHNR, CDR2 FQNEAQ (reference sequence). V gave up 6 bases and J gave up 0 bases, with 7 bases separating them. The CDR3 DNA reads TGTGCCAGCAGGCCACAGAGCACAGATACGCAGTATTTT. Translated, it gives CASRPQSTDTQYF.

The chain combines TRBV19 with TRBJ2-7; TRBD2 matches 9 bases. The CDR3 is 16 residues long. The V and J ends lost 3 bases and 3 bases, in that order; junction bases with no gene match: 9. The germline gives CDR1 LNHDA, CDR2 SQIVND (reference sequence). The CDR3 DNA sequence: TGTGCCAGTAGTATGAAGCCTAGCGGGACATTCTACGAGCAGTACTTC. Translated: CASSMKPSGTFYEQYF.

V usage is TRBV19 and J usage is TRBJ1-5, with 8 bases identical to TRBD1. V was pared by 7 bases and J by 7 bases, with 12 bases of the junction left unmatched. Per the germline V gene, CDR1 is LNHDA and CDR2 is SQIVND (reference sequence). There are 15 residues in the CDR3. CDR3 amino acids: CASILTGTGQQPQHF. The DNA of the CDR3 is TGTGCCAGTATCTTAACCGGGACAGGACAACAGCCCCAGCATTTT.

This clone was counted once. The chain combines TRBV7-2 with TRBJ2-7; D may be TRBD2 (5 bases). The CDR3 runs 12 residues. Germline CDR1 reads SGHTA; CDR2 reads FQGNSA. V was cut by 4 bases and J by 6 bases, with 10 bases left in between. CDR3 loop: CASSWRSGEQYF. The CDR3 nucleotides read TGTGCCAGCAGCTGGAGGAGTGGCGAGCAGTACTTC.

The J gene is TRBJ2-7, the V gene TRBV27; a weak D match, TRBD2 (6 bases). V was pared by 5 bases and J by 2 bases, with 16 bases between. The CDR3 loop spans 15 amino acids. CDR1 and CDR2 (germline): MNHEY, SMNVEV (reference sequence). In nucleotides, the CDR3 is TGTGCCAGCAGTGATCACGGGGGAGCTACCTACGAGCAGTACTTC. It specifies CASSDHGGATYEQYF.

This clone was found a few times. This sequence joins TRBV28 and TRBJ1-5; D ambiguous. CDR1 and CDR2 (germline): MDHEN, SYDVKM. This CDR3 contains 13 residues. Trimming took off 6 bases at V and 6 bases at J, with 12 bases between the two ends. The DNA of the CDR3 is TGTGCCAGCAGCCCTACTCATTCTCAGCCCCAGCATTTT. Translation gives CASSPTHSQPQHF.

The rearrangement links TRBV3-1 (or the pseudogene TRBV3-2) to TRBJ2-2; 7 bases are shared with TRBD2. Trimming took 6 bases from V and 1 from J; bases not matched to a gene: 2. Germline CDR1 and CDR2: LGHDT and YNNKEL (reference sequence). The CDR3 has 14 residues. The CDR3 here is CASRPSGNTGELFF. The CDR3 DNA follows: TGTGCCAGCAGACCTAGCGGGAACACCGGGGAGCTGTTTTTT.

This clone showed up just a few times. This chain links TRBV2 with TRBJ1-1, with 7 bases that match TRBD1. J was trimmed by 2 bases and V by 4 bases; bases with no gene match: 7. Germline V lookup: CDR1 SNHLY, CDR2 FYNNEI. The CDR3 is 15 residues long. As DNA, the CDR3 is TGTGCCAGCAGTGGCGACCAGGGGGTTAACACTGAAGCTTTCTTT. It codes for CASSGDQGVNTEAFF.

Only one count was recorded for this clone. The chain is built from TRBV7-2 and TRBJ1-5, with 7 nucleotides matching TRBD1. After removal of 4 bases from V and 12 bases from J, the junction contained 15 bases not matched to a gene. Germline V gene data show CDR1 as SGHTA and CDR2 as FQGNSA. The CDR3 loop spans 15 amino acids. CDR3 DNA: TGTGCCAGCAGCTCGTACAGGGGCAAAACGGTCGACCAGCATTTT. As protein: CASSSYRGKTVDQHF.

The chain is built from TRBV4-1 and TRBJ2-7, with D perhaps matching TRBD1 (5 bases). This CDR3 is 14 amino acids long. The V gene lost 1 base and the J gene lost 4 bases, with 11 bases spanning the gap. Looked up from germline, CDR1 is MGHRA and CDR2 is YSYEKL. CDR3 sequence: CASSQVGRTYEQYF. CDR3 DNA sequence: TGCGCCAGCAGCCAAGTCGGCCGGACATACGAGCAGTACTTC.

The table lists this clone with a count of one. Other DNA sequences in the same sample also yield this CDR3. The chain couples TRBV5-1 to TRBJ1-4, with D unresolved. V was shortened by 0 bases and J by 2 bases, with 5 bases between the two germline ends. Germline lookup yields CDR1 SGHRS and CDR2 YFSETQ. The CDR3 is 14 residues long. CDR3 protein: CASSLGQTNEKLFF. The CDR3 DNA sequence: TGCGCCAGCAGCTTGGGGCAGACTAATGAAAAACTGTTTTTT. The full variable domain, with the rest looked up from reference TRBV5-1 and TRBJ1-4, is KAGVTQTPRYLIKTRGQQVTLSCSPISGHRSVSWYQQTPGQGLQFLFEYFSETQRNKGNFPGRFSGRQFSNSRSEMNVSTLELGDSALYLCASSLGQTNEKLFFGSGTQLSVL.

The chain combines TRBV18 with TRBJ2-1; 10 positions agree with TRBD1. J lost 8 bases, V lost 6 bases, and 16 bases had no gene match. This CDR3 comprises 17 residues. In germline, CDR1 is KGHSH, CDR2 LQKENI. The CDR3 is CASSLLGSGQGSDEQFF. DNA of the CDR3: TGTGCCAGCTCCCTTTTAGGCTCGGGACAGGGGAGCGATGAGCAGTTCTTC.